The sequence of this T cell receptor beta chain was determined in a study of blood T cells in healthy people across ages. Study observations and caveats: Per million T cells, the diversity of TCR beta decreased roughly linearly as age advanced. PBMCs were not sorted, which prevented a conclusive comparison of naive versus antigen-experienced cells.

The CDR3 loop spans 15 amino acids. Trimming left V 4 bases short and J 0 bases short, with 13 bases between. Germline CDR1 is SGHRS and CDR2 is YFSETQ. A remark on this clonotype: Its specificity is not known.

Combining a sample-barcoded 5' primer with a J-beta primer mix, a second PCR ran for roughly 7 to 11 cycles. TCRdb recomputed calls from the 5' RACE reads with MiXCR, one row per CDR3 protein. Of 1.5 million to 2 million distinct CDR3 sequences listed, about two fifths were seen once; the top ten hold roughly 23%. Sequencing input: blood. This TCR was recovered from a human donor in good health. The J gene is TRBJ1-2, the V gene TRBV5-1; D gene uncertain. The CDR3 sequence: CASSPHVRANYGYTF. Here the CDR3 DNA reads TGCGCCAGCAGCCCGCATGTCAGAGCTAACTATGGCTACACCTTC.